This TCR beta chain is from a study of T cells in Graves' hyperthyroidism and ophthalmopathy. The germline V gene encodes CDR1 SGHRS and CDR2 YFSETQ. This CDR3 spans 13 amino acids. V lost 2 bases to trimming and J lost 4 bases, with 10 bases between them. Broader study findings: Most thyroid clonotypes expanded above 0.001 appeared in blood too. A 13 V-J model separated ophthalmopathy from stable hyperthyroidism.

This clonotype was seen only once. Its antigen is undetermined. The TCR beta CDR3 regions underwent amplification using RNA transcripts as the source. TCR CDR3 underwent first-round RT-PCR with the HTBI primer set. From the multiplex PCR reads, TCRdb called clonotypes with MiXCR, one entry per CDR3 protein. Of approximately 400,000 distinct CDR3 sequences listed, less than 20% are singletons. Subjects aged 18 to 65 presented with newly diagnosed hyperthyroidism of less than 2 months' duration. Every diagnosis used clinical symptoms, serum thyroxine and TRAb, thyroid ultrasound and orbital computed tomography.

The V and J genes are TRBV5-1 and TRBJ2-7; the D gene is possibly TRBD1 (5 bases). The clonotype was recovered from a woman in her late teens or twenties with Graves' hyperthyroidism. Sequencing was done on a sample of blood. CDR3 amino acids: CASSFQGNYEQYF. The DNA for the CDR3 is TGCGCCAGCAGCTTCCAGGGAAATTACGAGCAGTACTTC.